The 13 T cell receptor beta chains below come from one sample, sequenced in a study of CD8+ T cells in alopecia areata. Extracted RNA was reverse transcribed into cDNA, the sequencing template. Produced via immunoSEQ multiplex PCR; TCRdb's table is partial and in-frame only. Of 20,000 to 30,000 clones listed, around 53% are singletons. The sequenced material came from NKG2D-high CD8+ T cells sorted from blood. These receptors all come from a human donor with alopecia areata.

The chain is built from TRBV7-9 and TRBJ1-4; possible D gene TRBD1, 5 bases. V was clipped by 0 bases and J by 6 bases, with 11 bases between them. The CDR3 has 15 residues. Per germline, CDR1 SEHNR and CDR2 FQNEAQ (reference sequence). CDR3 region: CASSLAARGDEKLFF. The CDR3 coding sequence is TGTGCCAGCAGCTTAGCGGCCCGGGGGGATGAAAAACTGTTTTTT.

There are a few counts of this clone. This sequence joins TRBV10-3 and TRBJ2-7; 8 nucleotides align to TRBD2. Germline trimming cut 6 bases from V and 4 bases from J; bases unmatched to any gene: 17. CDR1 and CDR2 from the germline V gene are ENHRY and SYGVKD. The CDR3 sequence is 17 residues long. CDR3: CAISGTKAGENVYEQYF. The CDR3 bases are TGTGCCATCAGCGGTACAAAAGCGGGAGAAAACGTATACGAGCAGTACTTC.

This clone was observed a few times. The chain uses TRBV4-1 and TRBJ1-5, with TRBD1 matching over 7 bases. The CDR3 consists of 15 residues. Germline lookup yields CDR1 MGHRA and CDR2 YSYEKL. After removal of 3 bases from V and 7 bases from J, the junction contained 9 bases not matched to a gene. The CDR3 DNA reads as TGCGCCAGCAGCCAGGAAGACAGGGTTTTGCAGCCCCAGCATTTT. Translating gives CASSQEDRVLQPQHF.

The gene calls are TRBV27 and TRBJ1-1; 7 bases match TRBD1. Germline V CDR1 and CDR2: MNHEY, SMNVEV (reference sequence). CDR3 length: 16 residues. V lost 5 bases, J lost 4 bases, and 13 bases stayed unmatched. The CDR3 sequence is CASSGIDREGPTEAFF. In DNA, the CDR3 is TGTGCCAGCAGTGGGATTGACAGGGAAGGTCCCACTGAAGCTTTCTTT.

V usage is TRBV5-6 and J usage is TRBJ1-1; a possible D gene is TRBD1 (5 bases). The CDR3 is 14 residues long. Trimming took off 4 bases at V and 7 bases at J, with 17 bases between the two ends. Germline lookup yields CDR1 SGHDT and CDR2 YYEEEE. The CDR3 region is CASSRWTSRGEAFF. In nucleotides, the CDR3 is TGTGCCAGCAGCCGCTGGACATCCAGAGGTGAAGCTTTCTTT.

The rearrangement uses TRBV7-9 and TRBJ2-2, with unresolved D. Per the germline V gene, CDR1 is SEHNR and CDR2 is FQNEAQ (reference sequence). Trimming stripped 6 bases from V and 6 bases from J, with 8 bases between. The CDR3 contains 12 residues. The CDR3, as DNA: TGTGCCAGCAGTCAATCACCCGGGGAGCTGTTTTTT. Translation gives CASSQSPGELFF. The full variable domain, rest sourced from reference TRBV7-9 and TRBJ2-2, is DTGVSQNPRHKITKRGQNVTFRCDPISEHNRLYWYRQTLGQGPEFLTYFQNEAQLEKSRLLSDRFSAERPKGSFSTLEIQRTEQGDSAMYLCASSQSPGELFFGEGSRLTVL.

The chain has TRBV27 and TRBJ2-3; D not certain. This CDR3 has 14 amino acids. V was pared by 3 bases and J by 2 bases, with 9 bases between. Germline V CDR1 and CDR2: MNHEY, SMNVEV (reference sequence). The CDR3 protein is CASSLERDTDTQYF. The CDR3 DNA reads TGTGCCAGCAGTTTGGAAAGAGACACAGATACGCAGTATTTT.

The chain carries TRBV27 and TRBJ2-7, with D possibly TRBD2 on 6 matching bases. V lost 5 bases to trimming and J lost 3 bases, with 17 bases between them. Germline loops: CDR1 MNHEY, CDR2 SMNVEV (reference sequence). This CDR3 comprises 15 residues. The CDR3 DNA follows: TGTGCCAGCAGTCCAATAGGTGGAGGGGTCTACGAGCAGTACTTC. It codes for CASSPIGGGVYEQYF.

This clone was detected a few times. The chain carries TRBV9 and TRBJ1-1; D is unclear. The V end lost 3 bases, the J end lost 3 bases, and 9 bases lay between the germline ends. This CDR3 comprises 13 residues. Germline V gene data show CDR1 as SGDLS and CDR2 as YYNGEE. The CDR3 DNA reads as TGTGCCAGCAGCGAAGGGAGTGACACTGAAGCTTTCTTT. This sequence encodes CASSEGSDTEAFF.

This chain connects TRBV6-5 to TRBJ2-3; D might be TRBD1 (6 bases). V shed 5 bases and J shed 5 bases, with 17 bases lying between them. Germline-derived CDR1 and CDR2 are MNHEY and SVGAGI. The CDR3 is made up of 15 amino acids. The CDR3 region is CASSLTGSGRDTQYF. The CDR3 coding sequence is TGTGCCAGCAGTCTTACAGGGAGTGGGAGAGATACGCAGTATTTT.

The chain couples TRBV7-3 to TRBJ2-1; TRBD2 agrees at 7 bases. The ends lost 1 base at V and 4 bases at J; junction bases unmatched: 4. CDR1 is SGHTA, CDR2 FQGTGA, per germline. The CDR3 runs to 15 residues. The CDR3 reads CASSLNGGGYNEQFF. CDR3 sequence (DNA): TGTGCCAGCAGCTTAAATGGCGGGGGATACAATGAGCAGTTCTTC.

This clone was picked up a small number of times. The genes are TRBV4-2 and TRBJ2-1; 10 bases are a match to TRBD2. The V segment lost 4 bases and the J segment 9 bases; nucleotides outside the gene matches: 6. CDR1 and CDR2 from the germline V gene are LGHNA and YNFKEQ. This CDR3 is built from 14 residues. The CDR3 bases are TGTGCCAGCAGCCCGGGGGTAGCGGGAGGTGAGCAGTTCTTC. Amino acids: CASSPGVAGGEQFF.

The J gene is TRBJ1-2, the V gene TRBV16, with 9 bases aligning to TRBD1. The V gene end was trimmed by 3 bases and the J gene end by 2 bases; junction bases not matched to a gene: 4. The V gene's germline CDR1 is KGHSY and CDR2 FQNENV. The CDR3 runs 15 residues. CDR3 sequence reads: CASSHTGGENYGYTF. The CDR3 DNA reads as TGTGCCAGCAGCCACACAGGGGGCGAAAACTATGGCTACACCTTC.